This entry lists 4 T cell receptor beta chains sequenced from one sample in a study of beta chain features in type 1 diabetes. Findings and limits, study-wide: People with Type 1 diabetes carried modestly yet significantly shorter TCRB CDR3s in all four CD4+ subsets.

Their antigens remain unidentified. Expressed TCRB transcripts were sequenced because the isolated RNA had all been reverse transcribed beforehand. Assay used: immunoSEQ multiplex PCR; TCRdb lists only in-frame clones, some missing. The sample carries hundreds of thousands of clones, over 12% recorded once. Sequenced input: naive CD4+ T cells from blood. These receptors originate from a man younger than 30 with type 1 diabetes.

On this clone itself: An end of the junction differs from the germline gene, which may be a read error. This chain joins TRBV6-5 and TRBJ2-1; 11 bases align to TRBD2. CDR1 is MNHEY and CDR2 is SVGAGI in the germline V gene. This CDR3 is 14 amino acids long. DNA for the CDR3: TGTGCCAGCAGTTACTTAGGGACTAGCGGAGGCCCGATCTTC. Protein: CASSYLGTSGGPIF.

This clone has just a few counts. The chain combines TRBV28 with TRBJ1-4; 9 bases are shared with TRBD1. The CDR3 spans 13 residues. Trimming at V came to 10 bases and at J to 5 bases, leaving 5 bases not matched to a gene. In germline, CDR1 is MDHEN, CDR2 SYDVKM. CDR3 amino acids: CATRTGANEKLFF. The CDR3 DNA follows: TGTGCCACCCGGACAGGGGCGAATGAAAAACTGTTTTTT.

The chain couples TRBV6-5 to TRBJ2-5; 14 positions match TRBD2. The J call could be wrong; TRBJ2-7 is a better fit for the DNA end. This CDR3 is built from 16 residues. CDR1 and CDR2 from the germline V gene are MNHEY and SVGAGI. CDR3 in amino acids: CASSYSGTSGSYEQYF. Here the CDR3 DNA reads TGTGCCAGCAGTTACTCAGGGACTAGCGGGAGCTACGAGCAGTACTTC.

V usage is TRBV7-2 and J usage is TRBJ2-7, with D perhaps given as TRBD1 or TRBD2 (5 bases each). This CDR3 has 14 residues. Germline loops: CDR1 SGHTA, CDR2 FQGNSA. V lost 2 bases and J 5 bases, leaving 13 bases between the germline ends. In DNA form, the CDR3 reads TGTGCCAGCAGCTTAACCCTTTGGGGGAACGAGCAGTACTTC. It encodes CASSLTLWGNEQYF.